This T cell receptor beta chain was documented in a study of T cells in localized non-small cell lung cancer. Points on this clone: Its antigen is not known.

Using immunoSEQ multiplex PCR, the repertoire was profiled, and TCRdb retains in-frame clones only, with some absent. Of tens of thousands of clones in the sample, just under 85% were seen once. Study results and limitations: Median about 56 top-100 tumor clones were shared with paired adjacent lung.

The CDR3 extends over 13 amino acids. Germline CDR1 SGHTA, CDR2 FQGTGA. Deletions cut 4 bases from V and 7 bases from J, with 10 bases between. The receptor's source is a man aged 35-75 years with stage I lung adenocarcinoma. V is TRBV7-3 and J is TRBJ2-2; D gene ambiguous. The specimen was peripheral blood, collected before any cancer treatment. CDR3 sequence reads: CASSSSPSGELFF. In nucleotides, the CDR3 is TGTGCCAGCAGCTCCTCCCCGAGCGGGGAGCTGTTTTTT.